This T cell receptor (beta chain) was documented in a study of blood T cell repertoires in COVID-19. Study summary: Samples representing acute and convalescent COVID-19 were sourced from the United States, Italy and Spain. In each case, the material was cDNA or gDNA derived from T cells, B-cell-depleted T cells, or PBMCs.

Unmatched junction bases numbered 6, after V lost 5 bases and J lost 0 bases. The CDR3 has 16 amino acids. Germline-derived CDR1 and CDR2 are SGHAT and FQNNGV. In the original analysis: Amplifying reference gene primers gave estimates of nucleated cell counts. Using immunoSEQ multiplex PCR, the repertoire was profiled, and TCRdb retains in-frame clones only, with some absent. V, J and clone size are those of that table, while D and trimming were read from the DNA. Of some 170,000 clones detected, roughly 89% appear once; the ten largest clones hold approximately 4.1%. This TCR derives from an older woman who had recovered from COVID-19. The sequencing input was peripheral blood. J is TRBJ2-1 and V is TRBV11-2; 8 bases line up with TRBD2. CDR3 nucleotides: TGTGCCAGCAGCCAACCGGCGGGGGGCTCCTACAATGAGCAGTTCTTC. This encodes CASSQPAGGSYNEQFF.